This T cell receptor (beta chain) was identified in a study of immune aging and cytomegalovirus after organ transplant (dated by TCRdb to the early 2020s). About the study as a whole: All transplant recipients received three-drug immunosuppression with prednisone, tacrolimus, and mycophenolate.

Overall results and qualifications from the work: Aged-phenotype cells increased post-transplant regardless of clone size, earlier in large clones (days 200-264) than small clones, following viremia. Large clones contained a higher proportion of TEMRA cells, and the seven largest clones (1904 cells) acquired aged and TEMRA cells while losing TCM cells. Because CD57 was not measured in the sequencing data, a conservative gene-based aging definition was used instead.

V was cut back by 5 bases and J by 2 bases, leaving a gap of 9 bases between them. The germline V gene (reference sequence) provides CDR1 DFQATT and CDR2 SNEGSKA. The CDR3 spans 12 residues, from the cysteine through the phenylalanine. Only the CDR3 part of the read is kept: 36 bases, read in frame from the first base. The meaning of the sample's time point label: five sample-tagged time points from pre-transplant (day -1) to day 368 post-transplant, pooled. Thawed PBMC were stimulated for eleven to twelve hours with a CMV IE-1 overlapping peptide library without transport inhibitors. Thawed cells were rested overnight and then stimulated in R10 medium with CD28/CD49d costimulation. The IE-1 peptide library was made up of 15-amino-acid peptides, each overlapping by 11 amino acids. Samples from each time point were barcoded using BD Single-Cell Multiplexing Kit Sample Tags, then pooled and stained with oligo-conjugated anti-CD45RA and sorting antibodies. A BD FACSAria III was used to sort CMV-responsive CD8+CD137+ and CD4+CD154+ T cells at 4-way purity. Blood samples were drawn into EDTA vacutainers and processed by Ficoll gradient within 1-24 hours.

A remark on this clonotype: The antigen this receptor binds is unknown. Base qualities are not provided; no much larger clone lies one nucleotide away.

Libraries were built with single-cell sequencing. The listed sequencing device is Illumina NovaSeq 6000. For cell capture and library preparation, the team used the BD Rhapsody Targeted mRNA and AbSeq Reagent Kit in a microwell format. The libraries included TCR, sample tags, AbSeq, and targeted mRNA drawn from the Human T-Cell Expression Panel together with custom TOX and TOX2 primers. An Illumina NovaSeq was used to sequence the libraries. Regarding the original processing steps: The analysis covered roughly 9,800 cells in total, of which 7,000 to 8,500 were CD8 T cells and approximately 4,500 were CD8 T cells with an identifiable TCR CDR3. On the Seven Bridges Genomics platform, raw data were run through the BD Rhapsody Targeted Analysis Pipeline with V(D)J processing. Quality control, Sample Tag demultiplexing with Lex-BDSMK, clone identification with VDJ Explorer, and Seurat clustering were performed in SeqGeq 1.6.0. Clones comprising <1% of CD8 T cells were considered non-expanded; clones comprising >2.5% of the sample were considered clonal expansions. TCRdb passed the public sequencing reads through fastp at Q25 and MiXCR, retaining productive beta sequences. CDR3 protein duplicates are merged, each entry listing the most common genes and DNA. The V and J calls follow TCRdb's processing rather than the paper's. The table for this sample lists 20,000 to 25,000 distinct CDR3 sequences; 36% of them were counted only once. The top ten clones comprise around a quarter of the sample.

The sequence came from a female donor who had a heart transplant and CMV viremia. This material consisted of CMV peptide-activated CD4+ and CD8+ T cells sorted from blood, taken at five time points, pooled. According to the study, the label for this sample's cell subset or site signals: sorted CD8+CD137+ and CD4+CD154+ T cells after approximately 12 h CMV IE-1 peptide stimulation. The rearrangement joined TRBV20-1 to TRBJ2-5; perhaps TRBD1 is the D gene, with 6 bases matching. The CDR3 region has the sequence CSAAGQQETQYF. The nucleotide sequence reads as follows: TGCAGTGCTGCCGGACAGCAAGAGACCCAGTACTTC.